The clone carrying this T cell receptor beta chain was counted only a few times. The record originates from a study of blood T cells in healthy people across ages. The authors ran a second PCR of roughly 7 to 11 cycles using a sample-barcoded 5' primer and a J-beta primer mix. TCRdb recomputed calls from the 5' RACE reads with MiXCR, one row per CDR3 protein. This table holds around 990,000 distinct CDR3 sequences, approximately 38% found once. Germline lookup yields CDR1 LGHNA and CDR2 YNFKEQ. CDR3 length: 14 residues. The V and J ends lost 0 bases and 6 bases respectively, with 10 bases between them. Isolation recovered at least 6 million PBMCs from every sample.

The receptor was isolated from a young man in good health. Sequencing was carried out using blood. The rearrangement joins TRBV4-2 to TRBJ2-3; D not certain. The CDR3 protein is CASSQDRPSDTQYF. CDR3 sequence (DNA): TGTGCCAGCAGCCAAGATAGGCCCAGCGATACGCAGTATTTT.